Listed here are 9 T cell receptor beta chains from one sample, sequenced in a study of vaccination and CD4 T cells after COVID-19. Which antigens these TCRs recognize remains unknown. At the Johns Hopkins FTIC core, DNA taken from cultured CD4+ T cells was sequenced by way of the Oncomine TCR Beta short-read assay. TCRdb called the PCR reads again in MiXCR, with one record for every CDR3 protein. The sample contains more than 12,000 distinct CDR3 sequences, roughly a third of which appear only once. Treatment: roughly nine-day PBMC culture with coronavirus spike peptide pools or control peptides (ViraFEST assay). Sequencing was performed on cultured CD4+ T cells from blood. The receptors here all came from a human donor with COVID-19.

This clonotype has just a few counts. The chain has TRBV30 and TRBJ2-5, with D possibly matching TRBD2 (5 bases). Trimming removed 3 bases from V and 6 bases from J, with 14 bases in between. The CDR3 is 13 amino acids. Germline-derived CDR1 and CDR2 are GTSNPN and SVGIG (reference sequence). The CDR3 is CAWSDGAAKTQYF. The DNA of the CDR3 is TGTGCCTGGAGCGATGGAGCGGCAAAGACCCAGTACTTC. The whole variable domain, filled in from reference TRBV30 and TRBJ2-5, reads SQTIHQWPATLVQPVGSPLSLECTVEGTSNPNLYWYRQAAGRGLQLLFYSVGIGQISSEVPQNLSASRPQDRQFILSSKKLLLSDSGFYLCAWSDGAAKTQYFGPGTRLLVL.

This clonotype was seen once. V gene TRBV10-3 combines with J gene TRBJ2-1; TRBD2 aligns across 10 bases. The CDR3 has 15 residues. CDR1 and CDR2 (germline): ENHRY, SYGVKD. The junction had 4 bases not matched to a gene; V was cut back by 4 bases and J by 4 bases. CDR3 coding DNA: TGTGCCATCAGTGCGCTAGCGGGGGTGTACAATGAGCAGTTCTTC. Protein sequence: CAISALAGVYNEQFF.

The chain uses TRBV6-1 and TRBJ1-3; D remains unclear. V was trimmed by 6 bases and J by 0 bases, leaving 12 bases between them. Germline CDR1 and CDR2: MNHNS and SASEGT. The CDR3 spans 15 residues. This CDR3 reads CASSQGGSSGNTIYF. CDR3 coding DNA: TGTGCCAGCAGCCAAGGAGGAAGCTCTGGAAACACCATATATTTT.

This clonotype turned up a few times. The chain recombines TRBV12-3 or TRBV12-4 with TRBJ1-5, with 7 nucleotides matching TRBD1. The CDR3 contains 15 residues. V shed 2 bases, J shed 3 bases, and the junction held 4 bases outside the gene matches. This CDR3 is CASSLYTGDNQPQHF. The CDR3 DNA is TGTGCCAGCAGTTTATACACAGGGGACAATCAGCCCCAGCATTTT.

This clonotype showed up just a few times. The rearrangement joins TRBV6-1 to TRBJ2-1; D may be TRBD2 (6 bases). V lost 6 bases and J lost 6, with 12 bases in between. Germline assignment: CDR1 MNHNS and CDR2 SASEGT. The CDR3 covers 13 residues. The CDR3 DNA reads as TGTGCCAGCAGCCGGGACTTTTTCAATGAGCAGTTCTTC. The encoded protein is CASSRDFFNEQFF.

The chain carries TRBV7-2 and TRBJ2-5; TRBD2 matches at 8 bases. V lost 0 bases and J lost 1; bases outside the gene matches: 4. The CDR3 length is 16 residues. CDR1 SGHTA and CDR2 FQGNSA come from the germline V gene. The CDR3 reads CASSLARGGLQETQYF. Here the CDR3 DNA reads TGTGCCAGCAGCTTAGCTCGCGGGGGGCTCCAAGAGACCCAGTACTTC.

This clonotype was seen a few times. The rearrangement joins TRBV7-6 to TRBJ1-3; unclear D gene. The V end lost 5 bases, the J end lost 0 bases, and 5 bases lay between the germline ends. The CDR3 consists of 13 residues. The germline V gene has CDR1 SGHVS and CDR2 FNYEAQ. CDR3 residues: CASSQASGNTIYF. Here the CDR3 DNA reads TGTGCCAGCAGCCAAGCCTCTGGAAACACCATATATTTT.

The CDR3: CASSYNGGETQYF. CDR3 coding DNA: TGTGCCAGCAGTTACAATGGGGGAGAGACCCAGTACTTC. The chain recombines TRBV6-5 with TRBJ2-5; D is perhaps TRBD1 or TRBD2 (5 bases each). Trimming shortened V by 2 bases and J by 4 bases, and 8 bases separated the two germline ends. CDR1 is MNHEY and CDR2 is SVGAGI in the germline V gene. CDR3 length equals 13 residues.

The chain is built from TRBV6-4 and TRBJ1-2, with 7 nucleotides matching TRBD1. The V and J ends lost 4 bases and 3 bases, in that order; junction bases with no gene match: 8. Germline-derived CDR1 and CDR2 are MRHNA and SNTAGT. There are 15 residues in the CDR3. CDR3 nucleotide sequence: TGTGCCAGCAGTGTGGAGACAGGGAAGGACTATGGCTACACCTTC. Protein product: CASSVETGKDYGYTF.